The next 21 T cell receptor beta chains were all read from a single sample in a study of cytomegalovirus exposure and HLA in healthy donors. Primers included in the PCR were 60 Vbeta and 13 Jbeta primers. The data were produced by immunoSEQ multiplex PCR, yet TCRdb's version contains in-frame clones alone and is incomplete. The table has approximately 150,000 clones, around four fifths seen once; the top ten hold approximately 1.2%. Specimen: PBMCs. Receptors originate from a man aged 25 to 40 in good health and CMV-seronegative.

This clone came up a few times. This chain uses TRBV30 with TRBJ1-2; TRBD1 aligns across 8 bases. The V gene's germline CDR1 is GTSNPN and CDR2 SVGIG (reference sequence). This CDR3 contains 16 residues. V shed 7 bases, J shed 4 bases, and the junction held 17 bases outside the gene matches. The DNA of the CDR3 is TGTGCCTCCTACCGGGCAGGGGGCGCGAGGGCCTATGGCTACACCTTC. Amino acids: CASYRAGGARAYGYTF.

J is TRBJ1-2 and V is TRBV6-5; D ambiguous. This CDR3 is built from 14 residues. Between the trimmed V and J ends, which lost 6 bases and 4 bases, there was a span of 15 bases. Germline V gene lookup returns CDR1 MNHEY and CDR2 SVGAGI. In DNA, the CDR3 is TGTGCCAGCAGCCCTGAATGGGCGGGCTATGGCTACACCTTC. Its translation is CASSPEWAGYGYTF.

The rearrangement links TRBV9 to TRBJ1-4, with 9 bases aligning to TRBD1. This CDR3 is built from 15 residues. V was pared by 6 bases and J by 5 bases, with 8 bases of the junction left unmatched. Germline CDR1 reads SGDLS; CDR2 reads YYNGEE. In DNA form, the CDR3 reads TGTGCCAGCAACCGGACAGGGGTTCAAAATGAAAAACTGTTTTTT. Translated: CASNRTGVQNEKLFF.

J is TRBJ1-1 and V is TRBV14, with D tentatively TRBD1 (5 bases). This CDR3 comprises 11 residues. CDR1 SGHDN and CDR2 FVKESK come from the germline V gene. The V end was cut by 8 bases, the J end by 4 bases, with 8 bases between. CDR3 residues: CASGRGTEAFF. The DNA of the CDR3 is TGTGCCAGCGGGAGGGGCACTGAAGCTTTCTTT. The full variable domain, with the rest looked up from reference TRBV14 and TRBJ1-1, is EAGVTQFPSHSVIEKGQTVTLRCDPISGHDNLYWYRRVMGKEIKFLLHFVKESKQDESGMPNNRFLAERTGGTYSTLKVQPAELEDSGVYFCASGRGTEAFFGQGTRLTVV.

The V call is TRBV7-2, the J call TRBJ2-2; unclear D gene. The CDR3 is 14 residues long. CDR1 SGHTA and CDR2 FQGNSA come from the germline V gene. The germline V and J ends were trimmed by 6 bases and 6 bases, with 14 bases remaining between them. CDR3 coding DNA: TGTGCCAGCAGTCGCACTCTCCCCCCCGGGGAGCTGTTTTTT. Protein sequence: CASSRTLPPGELFF.

The V and J genes are TRBV10-2 and TRBJ2-7; 7 bases align to TRBD1. V shed 5 bases, J shed 2 bases, and the junction held 6 bases outside the gene matches. Per the germline V gene, CDR1 is WSHSY and CDR2 is SAAADI. This CDR3 has 14 residues. The CDR3 sequence is CASSPLDRAYEQYF. Written as DNA, the CDR3 is TGCGCCAGCAGTCCCCTTGACAGGGCCTACGAGCAGTACTTC.

A remark on this clone: This CDR3 is also generated by other DNA sequences in the sample. The chain carries TRBV30 and TRBJ2-1; 11 bases fit TRBD2. CDR1 is GTSNPN, CDR2 SVGIG, per germline (reference sequence). The trim removed 3 bases at V and 6 bases at J, leaving 4 bases unmatched. This CDR3 is 14 amino acids long. This chain's CDR3 is CAWSGLAGGNEQFF. CDR3 coding DNA: TGTGCCTGGAGCGGACTAGCGGGTGGCAATGAGCAGTTCTTC.

This clone was picked up a small number of times. The chain couples TRBV4-2 to TRBJ2-5; tentatively, D is TRBD2 (5 bases). This CDR3 spans 15 amino acids. V lost 4 bases to trimming and J lost 3 bases, with 15 bases between them. Germline CDR1 and CDR2: LGHNA and YNFKEQ. The CDR3 DNA follows: TGTGCCAGCAGCCTTCGGGGAGAGGGCGAAGAGACCCAGTACTTC. This sequence encodes CASSLRGEGEETQYF.

V gene TRBV4-2 combines with J gene TRBJ1-4; perhaps TRBD1 as D (6 bases). CDR1 and CDR2 from the germline V gene are LGHNA and YNFKEQ. Trimming cost V 3 bases and J 6 bases, with 11 bases left between them. The CDR3 loop spans 14 amino acids. In DNA form, the CDR3 reads TGTGCCAGCAGCCAGGGGCCAGGGGATGAAAAACTGTTTTTT. Protein sequence: CASSQGPGDEKLFF.

The J gene is TRBJ2-5, the V gene TRBV19, with 9 nucleotides matching TRBD2. The CDR3 spans 16 residues. After removal of 3 bases from V and 2 bases from J, the junction contained 7 bases not matched to a gene. CDR1 LNHDA and CDR2 SQIVND come from the germline V gene (reference sequence). CDR3 nucleotide sequence: TGTGCCAGTAGTATGGAACGGACTAGCGTTCAAGAGACCCAGTACTTC. It is translated as CASSMERTSVQETQYF.

This chain uses TRBV5-4 with TRBJ2-5; 12 bases match TRBD1. V lost 4 bases and J lost 5; bases outside the gene matches: 9. The germline CDR1 and CDR2 sequences are SGHNT and YYREEE (reference sequence). This CDR3 region has 16 residues. DNA for the CDR3: TGTGCCAGCAGCAGAACCGGGACAGGGGGCCTGGAGACCCAGTACTTC. Its translation is CASSRTGTGGLETQYF.

The chain is built from TRBV18 and TRBJ2-7, with 7 bases that match TRBD1. Trimming took 6 bases from V and 2 from J; bases not matched to a gene: 4. This CDR3 is built from 13 residues. Germline CDR1 reads KGHSH; CDR2 reads LQKENI. For the CDR3, the DNA is TGTGCCAGCTCGCCTGGGACAGCCTACGAGCAGTACTTC. Amino acids: CASSPGTAYEQYF.

There are a few counts of this clone. This rearrangement joins TRBV15 to TRBJ2-7, with a possible D match to TRBD1 (6 bases). Trimming cost V 0 bases and J 5 bases, with 20 bases left between them. Per the germline V gene, CDR1 is LNHNV and CDR2 is YYDKDF (reference sequence). CDR3 length: 17 residues. The CDR3 DNA sequence: TGTGCCACCAGCAGAGATGGGGTGGTAGGGGGTCGCGACGAGCAGTACTTC. It encodes CATSRDGVVGGRDEQYF.

The J gene is TRBJ1-5, the V gene TRBV28, with 8 bases identical to TRBD1. The V gene's germline CDR1 is MDHEN and CDR2 SYDVKM. This CDR3 comprises 14 residues. Trimming removed 10 bases from V and 3 bases from J; junction bases left unmatched: 8. The CDR3 sequence is CATLDRVTNQPQHF. In DNA, the CDR3 is TGTGCCACCTTGGACAGGGTAACCAATCAGCCCCAGCATTTT.

This chain uses TRBV7-3 with TRBJ1-5, with a weak D call TRBD1 (5 bases). The CDR3 has 17 amino acids. V lost 1 base and J 2 bases, leaving 15 bases between the germline ends. Germline values: CDR1 SGHTA, CDR2 FQGTGA. CDR3 in amino acids: CASSLKGQICGNQPQHF. In DNA, the CDR3 is TGTGCCAGCAGCTTAAAGGGGCAGATCTGCGGCAATCAGCCCCAGCATTTT.

The chain joins TRBV20-1 to TRBJ2-5, with unresolved D. The tail of the sequence fits TRBJ2-7 better, so the J call may be wrong. Germline V gene lookup returns CDR1 DFQATT and CDR2 SNEGSKA (reference sequence). CDR3 length: 11 amino acids. The CDR3, as DNA: TGCAGTGCTAGTCGCGGATCCGAGCAGTACTTC. Amino acid sequence: CSASRGSEQYF.

The CDR3 region has the DNA TGTGCCAGCAGCTTAGGGACAGAGCAATATGGCTACACCTTC. It encodes CASSLGTEQYGYTF. The chain uses TRBV7-2 and TRBJ1-2, with a possible D match to TRBD1 (6 bases). This CDR3 has 14 amino acids. CDR1 is SGHTA, CDR2 FQGNSA, per germline. V shed 1 base and J shed 5 bases, with 11 bases lying between them.

The J gene is TRBJ2-1, the V gene TRBV2, with 7 bases fitting TRBD1. V was pared by 0 bases and J by 5 bases, with 10 bases of the junction left unmatched. This CDR3 comprises 17 residues. Germline V gene lookup returns CDR1 SNHLY and CDR2 FYNNEI. The CDR3 region is CASSEAPRGRGNNEQFF. In nucleotides, the CDR3 is TGTGCCAGCAGTGAAGCGCCAAGGGGCAGGGGGAACAATGAGCAGTTCTTC.

This clone was observed once. This chain links TRBV14 with TRBJ1-2, with 10 bases fitting TRBD1. Germline V gene lookup returns CDR1 SGHDN and CDR2 FVKESK. The CDR3 totals 12 residues. Trimming removed 5 bases from V and 7 bases from J; junction bases left unmatched: 1. The CDR3, as DNA: TGTGCCAGCAGCTGGACAGGGGGTGGCTACACCTTC. As protein: CASSWTGGGYTF.

The J gene is TRBJ2-3, the V gene TRBV28; tentative D call: TRBD1 (6 bases). The CDR3 contains 14 residues. V lost 8 bases and J 1 base, leaving 13 bases between the germline ends. Germline assignment: CDR1 MDHEN and CDR2 SYDVKM. This chain's CDR3 is CASYWGRGTDTQYF. The CDR3 DNA sequence: TGTGCCAGCTACTGGGGGCGGGGCACAGATACGCAGTATTTT.

This chain uses TRBV28 with TRBJ1-4; D unclear. The germline V gene encodes CDR1 MDHEN and CDR2 SYDVKM. V shed 4 bases and J shed 7 bases, with 16 bases lying between them. The CDR3 totals 15 residues. CDR3 amino acids: CASSSKDRRGEKLFF. Written as DNA, the CDR3 is TGTGCCAGCAGTTCCAAGGACCGTCGGGGTGAAAAACTGTTTTTT.